This TCR beta chain was obtained from a study of identical twins. Regarding the study as a whole: Twins showed weaker excess sharing in their beta out-of-frame sequences.

As regards this clonotype: Its antigen is unidentified. Mismatch with germline at one junction end may stem from a read error.

CDR3 length equals 15 residues. Germline lookup yields CDR1 LGHDT and CDR2 YNNKEL (reference sequence). TCRdb re-derived calls from the 5' RACE reads in MiXCR, one entry per CDR3 protein. The sample has 600,000 to 850,000 distinct CDR3 sequences; about 20% are singletons. These sequences were also reported in another study, on T cells expressing NK-cell markers. That study reports: Sorted CD3+CD56+NKG2C+, CD3+CD56+NKG2C- and CD3+CD56-NKG2C+ T-cell subsets were beta-chain profiled. Several of the experiments relied on an anti-gamma-delta TCR antibody so that only alpha-beta TCR T cells were sorted.

This chain uses TRBV3-1 with TRBJ2-7; D might be TRBD2 (6 bases). This clonotype originated in a woman aged 18-29 years in good health. The sample taken for sequencing was PBMCs. The chain's CDR3 is CATSQDRLDLYEQYF. DNA of the CDR3: TGTGCCACCAGCCAAGATAGACTAGACCTCTACGAGCAGTACTTC.